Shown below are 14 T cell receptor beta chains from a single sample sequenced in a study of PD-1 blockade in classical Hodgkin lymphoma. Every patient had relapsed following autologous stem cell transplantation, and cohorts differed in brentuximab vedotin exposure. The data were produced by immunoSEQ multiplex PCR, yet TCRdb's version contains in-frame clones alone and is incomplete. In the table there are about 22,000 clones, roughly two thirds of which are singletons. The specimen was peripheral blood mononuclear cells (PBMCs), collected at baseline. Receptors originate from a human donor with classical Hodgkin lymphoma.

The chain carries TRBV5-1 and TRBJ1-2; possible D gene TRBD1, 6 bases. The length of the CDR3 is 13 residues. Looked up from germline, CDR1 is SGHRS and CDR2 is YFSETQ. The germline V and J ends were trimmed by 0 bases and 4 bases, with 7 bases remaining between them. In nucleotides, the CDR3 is TGCGCCAGCAGCTTGGGGACAGTCTATGGCTACACCTTC. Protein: CASSLGTVYGYTF. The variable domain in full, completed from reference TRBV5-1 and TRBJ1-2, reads KAGVTQTPRYLIKTRGQQVTLSCSPISGHRSVSWYQQTPGQGLQFLFEYFSETQRNKGNFPGRFSGRQFSNSRSEMNVSTLELGDSALYLCASSLGTVYGYTFGSGTRLTVV.

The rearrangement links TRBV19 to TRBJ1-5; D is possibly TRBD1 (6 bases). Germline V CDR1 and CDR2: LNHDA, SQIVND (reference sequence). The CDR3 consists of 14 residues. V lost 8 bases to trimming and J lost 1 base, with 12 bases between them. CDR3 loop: CASWFQGSNQPQHF. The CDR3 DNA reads TGTGCCAGTTGGTTTCAGGGGAGCAATCAGCCCCAGCATTTT.

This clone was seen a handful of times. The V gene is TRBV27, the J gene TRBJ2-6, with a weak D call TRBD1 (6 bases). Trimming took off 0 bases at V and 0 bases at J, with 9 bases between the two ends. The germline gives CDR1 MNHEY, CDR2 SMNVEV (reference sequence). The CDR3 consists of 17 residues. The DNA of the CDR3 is TGTGCCAGCAGTTTATCGGGGGCATTCTCTGGGGCCAACGTCCTGACTTTC. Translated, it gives CASSLSGAFSGANVLTF. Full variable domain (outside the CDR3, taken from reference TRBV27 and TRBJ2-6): EAQVTQNPRYLITVTGKKLTVTCSQNMNHEYMSWYRQDPGLGLRQIYYSMNVEVTDKGDVPEGYKVSRKEKRNFPLILESPSPNQTSLYFCASSLSGAFSGANVLTFGAGSRLTVL.

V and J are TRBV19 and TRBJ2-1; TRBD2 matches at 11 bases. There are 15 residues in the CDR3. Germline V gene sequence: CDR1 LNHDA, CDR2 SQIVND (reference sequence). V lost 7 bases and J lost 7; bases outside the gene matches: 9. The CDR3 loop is CASTIAGGPRNEQFF. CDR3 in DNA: TGTGCCAGTACGATAGCGGGGGGGCCAAGGAATGAGCAGTTCTTC.

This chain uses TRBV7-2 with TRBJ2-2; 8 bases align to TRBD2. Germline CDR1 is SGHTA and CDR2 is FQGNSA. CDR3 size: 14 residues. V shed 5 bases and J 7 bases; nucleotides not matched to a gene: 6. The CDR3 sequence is CASSPRRGGGELFF. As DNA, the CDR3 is TGTGCCAGCAGCCCACGACGGGGGGGCGGGGAGCTGTTTTTT.

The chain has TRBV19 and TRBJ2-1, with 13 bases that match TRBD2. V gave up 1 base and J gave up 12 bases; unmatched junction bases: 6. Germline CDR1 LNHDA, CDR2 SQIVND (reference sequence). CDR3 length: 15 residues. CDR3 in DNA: TGTGCCAGTAGTATAGTGGGGACTAGCGGGGCTACGCAGTTCTTC. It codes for CASSIVGTSGATQFF.

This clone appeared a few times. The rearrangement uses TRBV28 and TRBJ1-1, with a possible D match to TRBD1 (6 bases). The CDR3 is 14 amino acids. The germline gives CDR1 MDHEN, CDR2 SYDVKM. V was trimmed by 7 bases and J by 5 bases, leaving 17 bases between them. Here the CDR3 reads CASILWGAKTEAFF. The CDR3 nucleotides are TGTGCCAGCATCCTCTGGGGGGCCAAGACTGAAGCTTTCTTT.

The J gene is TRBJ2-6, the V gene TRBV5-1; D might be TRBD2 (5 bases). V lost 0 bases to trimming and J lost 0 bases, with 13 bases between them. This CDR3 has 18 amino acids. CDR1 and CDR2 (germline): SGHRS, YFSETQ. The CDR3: CASSLEWERASGANVLTF. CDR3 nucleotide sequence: TGCGCCAGCAGCTTGGAGTGGGAGAGGGCCTCTGGGGCCAACGTCCTGACTTTC.

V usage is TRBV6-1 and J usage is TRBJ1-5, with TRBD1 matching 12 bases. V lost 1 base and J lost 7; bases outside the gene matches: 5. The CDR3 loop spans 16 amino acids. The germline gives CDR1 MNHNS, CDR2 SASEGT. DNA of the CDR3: TGTGCCAGCAGTGAAGTCGGGACAGGGGGCAGGCAGCCCCAGCATTTT. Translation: CASSEVGTGGRQPQHF.

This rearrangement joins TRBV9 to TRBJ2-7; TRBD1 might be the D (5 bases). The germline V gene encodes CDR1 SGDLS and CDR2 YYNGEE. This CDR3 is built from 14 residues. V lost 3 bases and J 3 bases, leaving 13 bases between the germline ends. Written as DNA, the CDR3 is TGTGCCAGCAGCGCCTTAGACAGCCACTACGAGCAGTACTTC. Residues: CASSALDSHYEQYF.

CDR3 bases: TGTGCCAGCAGCTTAGAAGCGGGTACGGAGACCCAGTACTTC. It encodes CASSLEAGTETQYF. This chain uses TRBV11-3 with TRBJ2-5, with D maybe TRBD2 (6 bases). V was pared by 0 bases and J by 5 bases, with 10 bases between. The CDR3 has 14 amino acids. From germline, CDR1 is SGHNT and CDR2 YENEEA.

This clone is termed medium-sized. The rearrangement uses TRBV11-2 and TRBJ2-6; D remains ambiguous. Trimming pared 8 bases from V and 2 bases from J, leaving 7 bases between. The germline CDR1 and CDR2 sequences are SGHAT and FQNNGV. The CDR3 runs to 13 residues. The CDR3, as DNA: TGTGCCAGCTTCCGGACTGGGGCCAACGTCCTGACTTTC. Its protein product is CASFRTGANVLTF.

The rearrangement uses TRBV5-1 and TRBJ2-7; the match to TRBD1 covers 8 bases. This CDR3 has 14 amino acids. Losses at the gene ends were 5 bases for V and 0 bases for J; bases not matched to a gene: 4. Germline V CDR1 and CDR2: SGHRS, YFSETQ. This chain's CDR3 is CASSTGTGSYEQYF. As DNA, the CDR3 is TGCGCCAGCAGTACCGGGACAGGCTCCTACGAGCAGTACTTC.

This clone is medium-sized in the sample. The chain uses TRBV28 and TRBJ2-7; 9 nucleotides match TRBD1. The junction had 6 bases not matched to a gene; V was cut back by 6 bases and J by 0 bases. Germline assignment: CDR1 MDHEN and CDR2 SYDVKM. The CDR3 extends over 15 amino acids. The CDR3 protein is CASRRGTGSSYEQYF. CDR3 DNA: TGTGCCAGCAGGCGCGGGACAGGGAGCTCCTACGAGCAGTACTTC.